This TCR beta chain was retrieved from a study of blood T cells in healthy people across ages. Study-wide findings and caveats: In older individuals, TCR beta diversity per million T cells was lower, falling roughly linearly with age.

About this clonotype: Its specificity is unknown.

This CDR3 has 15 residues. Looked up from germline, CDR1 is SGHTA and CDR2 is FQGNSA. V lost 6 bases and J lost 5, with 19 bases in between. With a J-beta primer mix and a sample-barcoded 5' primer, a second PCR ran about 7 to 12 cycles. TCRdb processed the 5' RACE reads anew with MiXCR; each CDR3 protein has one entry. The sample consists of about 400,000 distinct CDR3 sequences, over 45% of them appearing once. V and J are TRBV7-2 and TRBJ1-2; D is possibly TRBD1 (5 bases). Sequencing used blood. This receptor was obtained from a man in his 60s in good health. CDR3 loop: CASRLGEGSLYGYTF. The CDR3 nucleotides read TGTGCCAGCAGACTTGGGGAGGGGAGTTTGTATGGCTACACCTTC.